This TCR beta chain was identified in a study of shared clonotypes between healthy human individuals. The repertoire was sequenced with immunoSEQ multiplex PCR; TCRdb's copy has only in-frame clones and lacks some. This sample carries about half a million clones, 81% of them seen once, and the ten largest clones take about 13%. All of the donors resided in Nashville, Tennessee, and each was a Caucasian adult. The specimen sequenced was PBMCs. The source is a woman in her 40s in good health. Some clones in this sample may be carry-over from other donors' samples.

CDR3 residues: CASKASHTGELFF. DNA for the CDR3: TGTGCCAGCAAGGCTAGCCACACCGGGGAGCTGTTTTTT. This chain links TRBV2 with TRBJ2-2, with TRBD2 as a possible D gene (5 bases). Germline CDR1 SNHLY, CDR2 FYNNEI. Trimming removed 7 bases from V and 3 bases from J, with 9 bases in between. The CDR3 length is 13 residues. Full variable domain (missing parts from reference TRBV2 and TRBJ2-2): EPEVTQTPSHQVTQMGQEVILRCVPISNHLYFYWYRQILGQKVEFLVSFYNNEISEKSEIFDDQFSVERPDGSNFTLKIRSTKLEDSAMYFCASKASHTGELFFGEGSRLTVL.